The present entry profiles one TCR beta chain with its context. This clonotype occurred many times. Its antigen is currently not known. No base-level quality is on record; no much larger clone is a single base apart. The data stem from a study of T cell repertoires in cytomegalovirus infection (dated by TCRdb to 2018 to 2020). Regarding the complete study: Donor HLA type was relevant to the analysis, as public TCR beta signatures indicated carriage of CMV infection together with the matching HLA type.

Sequenced on an Illumina HiSeq 1500. TCRdb redid the processing of the public reads, applying fastp at Q25 and MiXCR, and retained in-frame beta chains. When rows share a CDR3 protein, they turn into one entry using the most common DNA and genes. The sample records under 350,000 distinct CDR3 sequences, about 8.8% of which are singletons. The top ten hold around 2.6% of the sample. General study outcomes and caveats: The ex vivo response was dominated by HLA-C-restricted CMV-specific TCR beta clonotypes, and the single most frequent clonotype in two of eight donors was supplied by these HLA-C-restricted clonotypes. In both this cohort and an independent approximately 400-donor cohort, the cumulative frequency of public TCR beta family members distinguished carriers of CMV infection plus the relevant HLA type.

Sample: PBMCs. This sequence originates from a human donor in good health (CMV status not recorded). Some clones in this sample may be carry-over from other donors' samples.

The DNA sequence reads TGTGCCAGCACCTATTGGTCGAGCTCCTACAATGAGCAGTTCTTC. Its coded protein is CASTYWSSSYNEQFF. The chain joins TRBV5-6 to TRBJ2-1; no D gene is confidently identified. Trimming removed 6 bases from V and 0 bases from J, leaving 13 bases between the germline ends. The CDR3 measures 15 amino acids from cysteine to phenylalanine. Only the CDR3 DNA is retained, 45 bases long and in frame from the first base. Reading the germline V gene gives CDR1 SGHDT and CDR2 YYEEEE.